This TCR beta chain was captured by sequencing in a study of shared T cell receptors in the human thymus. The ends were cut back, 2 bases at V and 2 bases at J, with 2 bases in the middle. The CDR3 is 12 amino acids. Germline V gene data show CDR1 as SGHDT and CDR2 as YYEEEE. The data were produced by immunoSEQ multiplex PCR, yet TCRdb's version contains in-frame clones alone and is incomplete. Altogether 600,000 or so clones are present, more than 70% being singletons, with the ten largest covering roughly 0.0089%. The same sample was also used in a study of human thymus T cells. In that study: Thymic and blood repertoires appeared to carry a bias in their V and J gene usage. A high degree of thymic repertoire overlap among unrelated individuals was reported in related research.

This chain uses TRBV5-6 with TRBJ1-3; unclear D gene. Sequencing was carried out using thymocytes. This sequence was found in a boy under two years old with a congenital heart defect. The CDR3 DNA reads TGTGCCAGCAGCTTTACTGGAAACACCATATATTTT. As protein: CASSFTGNTIYF.